This TCR beta chain is drawn from a study of cytomegalovirus exposure and HLA in healthy donors. The method was immunoSEQ multiplex PCR; TCRdb's version includes in-frame clones alone and lacks a portion of them. The sample shows about 63,000 clones, over 90% of them seen only once. Germline V gives CDR1 SGDLS, CDR2 YYNGEE. Trimming cost V 1 base and J 5 bases, with 12 bases left between them. The CDR3 sequence is 14 residues long. The rearrangement joins TRBV9 to TRBJ2-5; tentatively, D is TRBD2 (5 bases). The receptor was isolated from a woman aged 18-35 years in good health and CMV-seropositive. Sequencing was done on a sample of PBMCs. CDR3 nucleotides: TGTGCCAGCAGCGTATCCGGCTGGGAGGAGACCCAGTACTTC. Residues: CASSVSGWEETQYF. The variable domain in full, with the rest retrieved from reference TRBV9 and TRBJ2-5, is DSGVTQTPKHLITATGQRVTLRCSPRSGDLSVYWYQQSLDQGLQFLIQYYNGEERAKGNILERFSAQQFPDLHSELNLSSLELGDSALYFCASSVSGWEETQYFGPGTRLLVL.